This T cell receptor (beta chain) came from a study of blood T cell repertoires in COVID-19. Study information: Both acute and convalescent COVID-19 samples were obtained from the United States, Italy and Spain.

V was cut by 0 bases and J by 4 bases, with 10 bases left in between. Germline CDR1 SGHTA, CDR2 FQGNSA. This CDR3 region has 14 residues. Under the authors' procedure: Using reference gene primer amplification, nucleated cell counts were estimated. Data came from immunoSEQ multiplex PCR; TCRdb stores just in-frame clones and leaves some out. V and J calls and clone size are given by that table; D and trimming were obtained from the DNA. The sample lists 150,000 to 200,000 clones; roughly nine tenths were seen once. The sequenced sample consisted of peripheral blood. The sequence was obtained from a man aged 55 to 70 with active or convalescent COVID-19. The chain has TRBV7-2 and TRBJ2-7; D possibly corresponds to TRBD2 (7 bases). CDR3 sequence (DNA): TGTGCCAGCAGCTTAGCGGGGGGGCCTTACGAGCAGTACTTC. The encoded protein is CASSLAGGPYEQYF.